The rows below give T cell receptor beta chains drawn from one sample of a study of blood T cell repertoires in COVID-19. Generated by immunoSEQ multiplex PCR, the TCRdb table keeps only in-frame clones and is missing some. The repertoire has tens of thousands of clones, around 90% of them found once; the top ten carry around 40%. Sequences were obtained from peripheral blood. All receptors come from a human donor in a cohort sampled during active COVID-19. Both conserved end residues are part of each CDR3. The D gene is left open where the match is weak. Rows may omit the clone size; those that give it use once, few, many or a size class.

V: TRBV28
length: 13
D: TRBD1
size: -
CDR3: CASGMTGITEAFF

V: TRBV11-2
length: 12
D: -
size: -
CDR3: CASSPYYNEQFF

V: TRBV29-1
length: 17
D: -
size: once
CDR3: CSVEGTRSRGGAGELFF

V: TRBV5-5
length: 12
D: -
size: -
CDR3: CASSLEGGPQHF

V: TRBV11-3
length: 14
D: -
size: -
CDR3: CASSLGTVNNIQYF

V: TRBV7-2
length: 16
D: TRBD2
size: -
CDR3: CASSLVASGSLYEQYF

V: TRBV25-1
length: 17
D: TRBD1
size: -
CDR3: CASSGLGQGGALNEQFF

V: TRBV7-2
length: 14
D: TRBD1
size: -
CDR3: CASSRGQGEFGYTF

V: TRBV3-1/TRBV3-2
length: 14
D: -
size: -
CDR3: CASSQEGRGYGYTF

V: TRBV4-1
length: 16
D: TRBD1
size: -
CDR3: CASSQLGLQGEETQYF

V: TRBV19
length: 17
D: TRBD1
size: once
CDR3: CASSIVGQGAPQETQYF

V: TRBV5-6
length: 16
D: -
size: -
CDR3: CASRQGWGDFSYEQYF

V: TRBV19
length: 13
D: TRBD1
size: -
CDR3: CASQTGSDYGYTF

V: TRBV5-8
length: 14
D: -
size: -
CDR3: CASSLGGGGTEAFF

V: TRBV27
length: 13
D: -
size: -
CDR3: CASSYRENTEAFF

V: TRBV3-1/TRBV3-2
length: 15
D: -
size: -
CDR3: CASSQWGVGTDTQYF

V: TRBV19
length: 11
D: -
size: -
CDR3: CASSTNYEQYF

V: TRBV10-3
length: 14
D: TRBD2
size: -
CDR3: CATLAGGATDTQYF

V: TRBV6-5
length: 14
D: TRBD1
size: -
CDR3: CASEPDRGSNEQFF

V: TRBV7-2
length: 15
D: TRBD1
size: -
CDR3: CASSSGDRAYNEQFF

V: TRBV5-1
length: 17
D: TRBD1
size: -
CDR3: CATTGGATSSGANVLTF

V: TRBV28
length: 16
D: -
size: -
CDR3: CASSHSRPGSYNEQFF

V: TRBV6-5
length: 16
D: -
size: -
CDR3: CASSYSKPGSGNTIYF

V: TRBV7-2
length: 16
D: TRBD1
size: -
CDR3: CASSLTGTALVYEQYF

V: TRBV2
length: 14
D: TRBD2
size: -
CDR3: CASSEMREASEQFF

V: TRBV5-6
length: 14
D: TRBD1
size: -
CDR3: CASSLLDRGREQYF

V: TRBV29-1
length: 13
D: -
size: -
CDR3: CSVGDSRSYEQYF

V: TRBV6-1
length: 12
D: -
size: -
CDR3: CASNQGYDTQYF

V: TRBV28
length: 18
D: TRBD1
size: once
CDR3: CASSLWAVWGQTNSPLHF

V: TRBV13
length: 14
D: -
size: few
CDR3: CASSFAGVGYGYTF

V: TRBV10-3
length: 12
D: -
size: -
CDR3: CAIRGGLDGYTF

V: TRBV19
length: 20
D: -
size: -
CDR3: CASMNWGSLGGSPSGNTIYF

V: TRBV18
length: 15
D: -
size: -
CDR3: CASSQLQGKNTEAFF

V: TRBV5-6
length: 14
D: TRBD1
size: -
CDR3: CASSRDRDVYGYTF

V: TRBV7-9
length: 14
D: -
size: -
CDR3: CASSRRGSTYGYTF

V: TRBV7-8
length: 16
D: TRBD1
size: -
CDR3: CASSLAGTGPNQPQHF

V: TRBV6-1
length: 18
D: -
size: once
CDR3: CASSEARGQRAEWNVYTF

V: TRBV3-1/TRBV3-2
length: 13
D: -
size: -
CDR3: CASSQAGFGEQYF

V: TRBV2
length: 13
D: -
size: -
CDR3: CASLVQVTGELFF

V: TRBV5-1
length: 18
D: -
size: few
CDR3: CASSSQGGVKGGANVLTF

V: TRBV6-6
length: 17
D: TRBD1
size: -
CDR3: CASSRWDSQSLTGELFF

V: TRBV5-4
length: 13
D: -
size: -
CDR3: CASSLRTAGELFF

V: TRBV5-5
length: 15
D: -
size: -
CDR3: CASRPLYRDAYEQYF

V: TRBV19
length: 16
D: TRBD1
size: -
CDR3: CASSSSTGVIGGELFF

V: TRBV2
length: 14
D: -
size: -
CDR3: CASSRNRDTGELFF

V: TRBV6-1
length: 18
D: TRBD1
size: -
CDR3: CASSEYRDRGSNTGELFF